Listed below are T cell receptor beta chains from one sample, sequenced in a study of beta chain features in type 1 diabetes. Method: immunoSEQ multiplex PCR; TCRdb's copy keeps in-frame clones and lacks some. The sample lists fewer than 900,000 clones; roughly a sixth were seen once. Sequenced input: naive CD4+ T cells from blood. These receptors came from a woman younger than 30 in good health. Each CDR3 is given with its conserved first and last residue. D genes are given only for firm matches. Size tells how often a clone was seen (once, few, many) or the class of an expanded clone, and some rows leave it out.

clone_size j_call d_call v_call cdr3_nt cdr3_aa
few TRBJ2-3 TRBD2 TRBV2 TGTGCCAGCAGCCTAGCGGGAGTCCGCACAGATACGCAGTATTTT CASSLAGVRTDTQYF
few TRBJ2-7 TRBD1 TRBV11-2 TGTGCCAGCAGCTCAAGACCAGGGACAGGGGACGAGCAGTACTTC CASSSRPGTGDEQYF
- TRBJ2-2 - TRBV4-3 TGCGCCAGCAGCCAAGTTAAACTATTTATCACCGGGGAGCTGTTTTTT CASSQVKLFITGELFF
few TRBJ2-7 TRBD2 TRBV6-5 TGTGCCAGCAGCTCCGCTAGCGGACCGGACGAGCAGTACTTC CASSSASGPDEQYF
- TRBJ2-7 TRBD2 TRBV4-3 TGCGCCAGCAGCCAAGATCTCGTTGGGACTAGCGGGAACTACGAGCAGTACTTC CASSQDLVGTSGNYEQYF
- TRBJ2-1 - TRBV18 TGTGCCAGCTCACCATCGGTGGGGGGATTGAAGTTCTTC CASSPSVGGLKFF
- TRBJ2-7 TRBD2 TRBV7-2 TGTGCCAGCAGCCTGGCGCTAGCGGGAGCGGGAAACGAGCAGTACTTC CASSLALAGAGNEQYF
- TRBJ2-2 - TRBV18 TGTGCCAGCTCAATATGGGACACCGGGGAGCTGTTTTTT CASSIWDTGELFF
- TRBJ2-3 - TRBV25-1 TGTGCCAGCAGGATAGCGGGCACAGATACGCAGTATTTT CASRIAGTDTQYF
- TRBJ1-2 - TRBV28 TGTGCCAGCTACCTATCGAACTATGGCTACACCTTC CASYLSNYGYTF